A selection of T cell receptor beta chains follows, all from one sample in a study of T cell responses to AZD1222 COVID-19 vaccine. The repertoire was sequenced with immunoSEQ multiplex PCR; TCRdb's copy has only in-frame clones and lacks some. The data show approximately 180,000 clones, about 90% seen once. The sequenced sample was peripheral blood, obtained on day 0 of AZD1222 vaccination. The receptors were sampled from an adult in good health. Each CDR3 is given with its conserved first and last residue. The order of the fields is V gene, J gene, CDR3 protein.

v_gene: TRBV12-3/TRBV12-4
j_gene: TRBJ1-5
CDR3aa: CASRSAGYQPQHF

v_gene: TRBV6-5
j_gene: TRBJ2-7
CDR3aa: CASSYAGDSAYEQYF

v_gene: TRBV7-9
j_gene: TRBJ2-5
CDR3aa: CASSLYGTWGGQETQYF

v_gene: TRBV29-1
j_gene: TRBJ1-4
CDR3aa: CSVERDTNEKLFF

v_gene: TRBV10-3
j_gene: TRBJ2-2
CDR3aa: CAINLAGNTGELFF

v_gene: TRBV18
j_gene: TRBJ1-4
CDR3aa: CASSPPSGFRNEKLFF

v_gene: TRBV30
j_gene: TRBJ1-6
CDR3aa: CASRDRDNSPLHF

v_gene: TRBV7-9
j_gene: TRBJ2-3
CDR3aa: CASSELRNTDTQYF

v_gene: TRBV19
j_gene: TRBJ2-7
CDR3aa: CASSTQGAPHEQYF

v_gene: TRBV5-1
j_gene: TRBJ2-5
CDR3aa: CASSLGQIQETQYF

v_gene: TRBV3-1/TRBV3-2
j_gene: TRBJ2-7
CDR3aa: CASSQAASSSYEQYF

v_gene: TRBV29-1
j_gene: TRBJ2-5
CDR3aa: CSVGGGLQETQYF

v_gene: TRBV6-5
j_gene: TRBJ1-2
CDR3aa: CASFKTGWDYGYTF

v_gene: TRBV7-8
j_gene: TRBJ2-1
CDR3aa: CASIQGLAAYNEQFF

v_gene: TRBV19
j_gene: TRBJ1-5
CDR3aa: CASSSQPYSNQPQHF

v_gene: TRBV30
j_gene: TRBJ1-2
CDR3aa: CAWRGQGAPGGYTF

v_gene: TRBV5-4
j_gene: TRBJ2-1
CDR3aa: CASSLERPGEQFF

v_gene: TRBV24-1
j_gene: TRBJ1-4
CDR3aa: CATSDPHEKLFF

v_gene: TRBV7-3
j_gene: TRBJ2-6
CDR3aa: CASSLSPGLTLSGANVLTF

v_gene: TRBV27
j_gene: TRBJ1-2
CDR3aa: CASSLGGQGHGYTF

v_gene: TRBV27
j_gene: TRBJ1-1
CDR3aa: CASSHNTEAFF

v_gene: TRBV19
j_gene: TRBJ2-3
CDR3aa: CASSIRTGSTDTQYF

v_gene: TRBV12-3/TRBV12-4
j_gene: TRBJ2-1
CDR3aa: CASSIRDRGRPFF

v_gene: TRBV6-6
j_gene: TRBJ1-2
CDR3aa: CASSYPTDRASSGYTF

v_gene: TRBV5-4
j_gene: TRBJ2-7
CDR3aa: CASSLGTDRLYEQYF

v_gene: TRBV9
j_gene: TRBJ2-7
CDR3aa: CASSVVSGEQYF

v_gene: TRBV29-1
j_gene: TRBJ1-1
CDR3aa: CSVTVGLAEAFF

v_gene: TRBV28
j_gene: TRBJ1-2
CDR3aa: CASSLGGYTF

v_gene: TRBV6-1
j_gene: TRBJ2-3
CDR3aa: CASSEGWRGSSTDTQYF